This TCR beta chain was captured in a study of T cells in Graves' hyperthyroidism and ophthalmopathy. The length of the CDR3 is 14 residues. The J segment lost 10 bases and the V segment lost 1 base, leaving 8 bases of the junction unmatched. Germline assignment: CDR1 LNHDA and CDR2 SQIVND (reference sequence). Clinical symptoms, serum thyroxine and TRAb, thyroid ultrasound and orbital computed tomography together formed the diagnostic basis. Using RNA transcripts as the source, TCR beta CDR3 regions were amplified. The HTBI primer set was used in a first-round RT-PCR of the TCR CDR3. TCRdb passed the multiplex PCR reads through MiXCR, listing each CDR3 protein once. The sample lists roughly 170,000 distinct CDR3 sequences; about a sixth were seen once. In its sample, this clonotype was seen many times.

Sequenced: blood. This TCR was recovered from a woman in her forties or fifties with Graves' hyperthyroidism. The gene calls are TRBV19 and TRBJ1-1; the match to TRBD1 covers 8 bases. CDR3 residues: CASSIVAGGEVAFF. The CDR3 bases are TGTGCCAGTAGTATAGTGGCAGGGGGCGAGGTAGCTTTCTTT.